This section outlines one T cell receptor (beta chain) sequence together with its context. The data derive from a study of T cell changes during pregnancy in multiple sclerosis. Sequencing used immunoSEQ multiplex PCR; TCRdb keeps in-frame clones, though not all of them. The sample carries 100,000 or so clones, 85% to 95% recorded once. The sample here was peripheral blood, taken after pregnancy. This receptor was identified in a female donor in good health, enrolled as a control in a pregnancy study.

The CDR3 nucleotides are TGTGCCAGCAGCACCCGCCGCCAGGCAGATACGCAGTATTTT. It is translated as CASSTRRQADTQYF. This sequence joins TRBV7-8 and TRBJ2-3; D remains ambiguous. Trimming pared 5 bases from V and 4 bases from J, leaving 13 bases between. The CDR3 has 14 residues. Germline assignment: CDR1 SGHVS and CDR2 FQNEAQ.